A selection of T cell receptor beta chains follows, all from one sample in a study of cytomegalovirus exposure and HLA in healthy donors. TCRdb's copy holds only in-frame clones and misses some; the assay was immunoSEQ multiplex PCR. The data show approximately 190,000 clones, with over 75% seen just once and 6.3% held by the top ten. Sequenced material: PBMCs. These receptors were taken from a man in his forties or fifties in good health and CMV-seropositive. Each CDR3 is given with its conserved first and last residue. The D gene is left open where the match is weak. Size values are once, few and many counts, or a class for expanded clones, and some rows have none.

TRBV20-1	NA	TRBJ2-7	NA	TGCAGTGCTTACCAGGGGGGCGAGCAGTACTTC	CSAYQGGEQYF
TRBV11-2	NA	TRBJ2-3	NA	TGTGCCAGCAGCTTAGAAGGGGCGTCCCCTAGGGATACGCAGTATTTT	CASSLEGASPRDTQYF
TRBV14	NA	TRBJ2-5	NA	TGTGCCAGCAGCCAAGATTTAGCCCTGGAGACCCAGTACTTC	CASSQDLALETQYF
TRBV6-6	NA	TRBJ2-7	NA	TGTGCCAGCAGTTACGAGTCCTTGCGGGGCTCCTACGAGCAGTACTTC	CASSYESLRGSYEQYF
TRBV10-3	NA	TRBJ1-2	TRBD1	TGTGCCACCTCTGCGGGGCAGGGGGGTGGCTACACCTTC	CATSAGQGGGYTF
TRBV5-4	NA	TRBJ1-5	TRBD1	TGTGCCAGCAGCCGGGACAGGGGAAAAGATCAGCCCCAGCATTTT	CASSRDRGKDQPQHF
TRBV9	NA	TRBJ1-4	TRBD1	TGTGCCAGCAGCGTAGGGCGGGACAGGGGGGATGAAAAACTGTTTTTT	CASSVGRDRGDEKLFF
TRBV27	NA	TRBJ1-2	NA	TGTGCCAGCAGTTTCTTCGGGGGTGGCTACACCTTC	CASSFFGGGYTF
TRBV21-1	NA	TRBJ2-7	NA	TGTGCCAGCAGCGACAGGGGGTCCTACGAGCAGTACTTC	CASSDRGSYEQYF
TRBV5-1	NA	TRBJ2-2	TRBD2	TGCGCCAGCAGCTCGGGAGGGGCGGGCACCGGGGAGCTGTTTTTT	CASSSGGAGTGELFF
TRBV5-4	NA	TRBJ2-7	TRBD2	TGTGCCAGCACTCTCGTTACTAGCGGGGGCCACGAGCAGTACTTC	CASTLVTSGGHEQYF
TRBV7-3	NA	TRBJ2-3	NA	TGTGCCAGCAGCTTAGTTCTGGAGGGGACGACGCAGTATTTT	CASSLVLEGTTQYF
TRBV2	NA	TRBJ1-3	TRBD1	TGTGCCAGCAGGACCGGACAGGCCAGCTCTGGAAACACCATATATTTT	CASRTGQASSGNTIYF
TRBV6-5	NA	TRBJ2-7	TRBD1	TGTGCCAGCAGTTCCCCTCTGACAGGGTTATCCTACGAGCAGTACTTC	CASSSPLTGLSYEQYF
TRBV5-1	NA	TRBJ1-1	NA	TGCGCCAGCAGCTTCCGAGGGAACACTGAAGCTTTCTTT	CASSFRGNTEAFF
TRBV5-8	NA	TRBJ2-1	NA	TGTGCCAGCAGCTTCCGCGGCATAGAGCAGTTCTTC	CASSFRGIEQFF
TRBV27	NA	TRBJ1-4	TRBD1	TGTGCCAGCAGTTTAGGGACAGGGGAGGAAAAACTGTTTTTT	CASSLGTGEEKLFF
TRBV4-3	NA	TRBJ2-3	NA	TGCGCCAGCAGCCCCCGGACAGGCACAGATACGCAGTATTTT	CASSPRTGTDTQYF
TRBV7-9	NA	TRBJ2-7	NA	TGTGCCAGCAGCTTATTCCGGGAGAACTACGAGCAGTACTTC	CASSLFRENYEQYF
TRBV13	NA	TRBJ1-2	TRBD1	TGTGCCAGCAGCCCGCGACAGGGAACTGACGGCTACACCTTC	CASSPRQGTDGYTF
TRBV2	NA	TRBJ2-5	TRBD2	TGTGCCAGCAGTGAAAGGGGACTAGCGCGAGAGACCCAGTACTTC	CASSERGLARETQYF
TRBV27	NA	TRBJ1-1	NA	TGTGCCAGCAGTGCCTCATACGACAGGAACACTGAAGCTTTCTTT	CASSASYDRNTEAFF
TRBV2	NA	TRBJ1-1	TRBD1	TGTGCCAGCAGATGGGACAGGGGGGGGGTGAACACTGAAGCTTTCTTT	CASRWDRGGVNTEAFF
TRBV6-5	NA	TRBJ2-7	NA	TGTGCCAGCAGTTACTCCGGGACACTACCAGGGGAGCAGTACTTC	CASSYSGTLPGEQYF
TRBV2	NA	TRBJ1-2	NA	TGTGCCAGCAGTGAAGCGCGGGGAGGAGGCTACACCTTC	CASSEARGGGYTF
TRBV5-1	once	TRBJ2-5	TRBD2	TGCGCCAGCAGGAGAGAAGCGGGGGTGGTGGAGACCCAGTACTTC	CASRREAGVVETQYF
TRBV9	NA	TRBJ2-7	TRBD1	TGTGCCAGCAGCACCCTGGGGACAGGCGCCTACGAGCAGTACTTC	CASSTLGTGAYEQYF
TRBV5-4	few	TRBJ2-5	TRBD1	TGTGCCAGCAGCAAAGGGGCATTAACAGGGGGCGTGGAGACCCAGTACTTC	CASSKGALTGGVETQYF
TRBV19	NA	TRBJ1-1	TRBD1	TGTGCCACCACACTGAGGGGGCGCGGGGACACTGAAGCTTTCTTT	CATTLRGRGDTEAFF
TRBV7-3	NA	TRBJ2-1	TRBD1	TGTGCCAGCAGCCCTACGGACAGGACCTACAATGAGCAGTTCTTC	CASSPTDRTYNEQFF
TRBV11-1	NA	TRBJ2-7	NA	TGTGCCAGCAGCTTAGGGGACACCAACTACGAGCAGTACTTC	CASSLGDTNYEQYF
TRBV9	NA	TRBJ2-7	NA	TGTGCCAGCAGCGTAGGGAACAGACCCTACGAGCAGTACTTC	CASSVGNRPYEQYF
TRBV9	NA	TRBJ1-1	NA	TGTGCCAGCAGTGACCAGGGGACTGAAGCTTTCTTT	CASSDQGTEAFF
TRBV6-5	few	TRBJ1-1	NA	TGTGCCAGCAGTTTCCTAACCGGGGGCACTGAAGCTTTCTTT	CASSFLTGGTEAFF
TRBV9	NA	TRBJ2-4	NA	TGTGCCAGCAGCGCTGGGCGGGGTGCTTTAGCCAAAAACATTCAGTACTTC	CASSAGRGALAKNIQYF
TRBV7-8	NA	TRBJ1-2	NA	TGTGCCAGCAGCTTAGGCGTGAACAACTATGGCTACACCTTC	CASSLGVNNYGYTF
TRBV4-1	NA	TRBJ1-2	NA	TGCGCCAGCAGCGGCGGGGGCCCGGTGGGGGGAGACTATGGCTACACCTTC	CASSGGGPVGGDYGYTF
TRBV11-3	NA	TRBJ1-2	TRBD1	TGTGCCAGCAGCTTACCCGGGGACAGGGTAGGGTATGGCTACACCTTC	CASSLPGDRVGYGYTF
TRBV6-5	NA	TRBJ1-3	NA	TGTGCCAGCAGTTTCCAGGGGCCCAGCTCTGGAAACACCATATATTTT	CASSFQGPSSGNTIYF
TRBV19	NA	TRBJ2-1	TRBD2	TGTGCCAGTAGTTTGGCCGGGGGGGCCTTCAATGAGCAGTTCTTC	CASSLAGGAFNEQFF
TRBV7-2	once	TRBJ1-1	TRBD1	TGTGCCAGCAGACCCAGGGGGGCTGAAGCTTTCTTT	CASRPRGAEAFF
TRBV5-1	NA	TRBJ2-1	TRBD1	TGCGCCAGCAGCTTGGTGACAGGGGTCGGCAATGAGCAGTTCTTC	CASSLVTGVGNEQFF
TRBV4-3	NA	TRBJ2-7	NA	TGCGCCAGCAGCGGGGGGGCAGGGGAGTGGAACGAGCAGTACTTC	CASSGGAGEWNEQYF
TRBV19	once	TRBJ1-1	TRBD1	TGTGCCAGTGGGACAGGGTTGAACACTGAAGCTTTCTTT	CASGTGLNTEAFF
TRBV5-1	few	TRBJ2-5	TRBD1	TGCGCCAGCAGCTTAGGACAGGCCTTACAAGAGACCCAGTACTTC	CASSLGQALQETQYF
TRBV5-8	NA	TRBJ2-7	NA	TGTGCCAGCAGCTTGGGAATTGGGAGCAGGTCCTACGAGCAGTACTTC	CASSLGIGSRSYEQYF
TRBV5-1	NA	TRBJ2-1	TRBD1	TGCGCCAGCAGCTTGTATGCAGCAGGGGGCACCTACAATGAGCAGTTCTTC	CASSLYAAGGTYNEQFF
TRBV27	few	TRBJ2-7	TRBD2	TGTGCCAGCAGTTTAGCGGGGGGGCCCTACGAGCAGTACTTC	CASSLAGGPYEQYF
TRBV20-1	NA	TRBJ1-2	NA	TGCAGTGCTTACAGAGACTATGGCTACACCTTC	CSAYRDYGYTF
TRBV5-1	NA	TRBJ1-2	NA	TGCGCCAGCAGCCCAGGACAGAGCACCATCTATGGCTACACCTTC	CASSPGQSTIYGYTF
TRBV6-5	NA	TRBJ2-7	TRBD1	TGTGCCAGCAGTTCCCTCTGGGGACAGGTGTACGAGCAGTACTTC	CASSSLWGQVYEQYF
TRBV7-2	few	TRBJ2-6	NA	TGTGCCAGCAGCTTTAAGGGGAACTCTGGGGCCAACGTCCTGACTTTC	CASSFKGNSGANVLTF
TRBV19	NA	TRBJ1-2	TRBD1	TGTGCCAGTACCGGGGCAGGGGGCGTTCTTGATGGCTACACCTTC	CASTGAGGVLDGYTF
TRBV28	NA	TRBJ2-6	NA	TGTGCCAGCAGTTTAAGGTTGGGCAGGGCGACTGGGGCCAACGTCCTGACTTTC	CASSLRLGRATGANVLTF
TRBV5-8	NA	TRBJ2-3	TRBD2	TGTGCCAGCAGCGGCACTAGCGGGGCCTTCACAGATACGCAGTATTTT	CASSGTSGAFTDTQYF
TRBV7-4	NA	TRBJ2-7	TRBD1	TGTGCCAGCCTAGGGGTAGGTCTGGGACAGGGGGCTCTTTCCTACGAGCAGTACTTC	CASLGVGLGQGALSYEQYF